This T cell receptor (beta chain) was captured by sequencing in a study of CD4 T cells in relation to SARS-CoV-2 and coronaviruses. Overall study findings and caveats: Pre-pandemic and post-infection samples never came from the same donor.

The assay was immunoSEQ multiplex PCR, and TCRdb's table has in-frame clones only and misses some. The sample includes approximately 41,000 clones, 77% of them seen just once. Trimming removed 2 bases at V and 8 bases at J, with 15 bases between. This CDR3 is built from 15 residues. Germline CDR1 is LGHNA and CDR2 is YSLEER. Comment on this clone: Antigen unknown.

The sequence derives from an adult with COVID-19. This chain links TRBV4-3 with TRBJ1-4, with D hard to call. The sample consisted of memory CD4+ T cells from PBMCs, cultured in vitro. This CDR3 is CASSQNLAGGEKLFF. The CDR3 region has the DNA TGCGCCAGCAGCCAAAATTTGGCCGGAGGGGAAAAACTGTTTTTT.